The rows below give T cell receptor beta chains drawn from one sample of a study of a mutant IDH1 vaccine in newly diagnosed glioma. TCRdb keeps only in-frame clones here, not all; method: immunoSEQ multiplex PCR. Of 55,000 or so clones detected, roughly 80% appear once; the ten largest clones hold roughly 6.2%. Their antigens remain unidentified. This material consisted of PBMCs, taken from a glioma patient whose treatment included an IDH1 peptide vaccine. The receptor set was obtained from a man aged 40-50 years with glioma. CDR3s include the opening cysteine and the closing phenylalanine or tryptophan. A D gene is named only where the DNA matches it firmly. The size of a clone is reported for some rows only, either as once, few or many, or as a class for expanded clones.

D: TRBD1; size: -; V: TRBV6-5; J: TRBJ1-2; CDR3: CASSDGTGVSYGYTF; DNA: TGTGCCAGCAGCGACGGGACAGGGGTTAGCTATGGCTACACCTTC
D: -; size: many; V: TRBV2; J: TRBJ2-7; CDR3: CASSSIQNYEQYF; DNA: TGTGCCAGCAGTAGCATACAAAACTACGAGCAGTACTTC
D: -; size: -; V: TRBV6-1; J: TRBJ1-2; CDR3: CASCEGGRNYGYTF; DNA: TGTGCCAGCTGCGAGGGGGGGCGTAACTATGGCTACACCTTC
D: TRBD1; size: few; V: TRBV6-1; J: TRBJ2-2; CDR3: CASIWTGDTGELFF; DNA: TGTGCCAGCATTTGGACAGGGGACACCGGGGAGCTGTTTTTT
D: -; size: -; V: TRBV7-7; J: TRBJ1-4; CDR3: CASSRLPTEKLFF; DNA: TGTGCCAGCAGCCGACTACCCACTGAAAAACTGTTTTTT
D: -; size: -; V: TRBV30; J: TRBJ2-3; CDR3: CAWSRETTDTQYF; DNA: TGTGCCTGGAGTCGGGAAACCACAGATACGCAGTATTTT
D: -; size: -; V: TRBV7-8; J: TRBJ1-5; CDR3: CASSLAAGNQPQHF; DNA: TGTGCCAGCAGCCTGGCAGCAGGCAATCAGCCCCAGCATTTT
D: -; size: -; V: TRBV10-2; J: TRBJ2-7; CDR3: CASSEGSNEQYF; DNA: TGCGCCAGCAGTGAGGGGTCGAACGAGCAGTACTTC
D: -; size: -; V: TRBV20-1; J: TRBJ1-2; CDR3: CSSWGEGYTF; DNA: TGCAGTTCCTGGGGGGAAGGCTACACCTTC
D: TRBD2; size: once; V: TRBV10-3; J: TRBJ2-5; CDR3: CAIRGTSSGETQYF; DNA: TGTGCCATCAGGGGGACTAGCTCGGGGGAGACCCAGTACTTC
D: -; size: -; V: TRBV6-1; J: TRBJ2-3; CDR3: CDPEGGNTQYF; DNA: TGTGACCCAGAGGGGGGCAATACGCAGTATTTT
D: TRBD1; size: -; V: TRBV6-6; J: TRBJ1-2; CDR3: CASSPGQTIQHYGYTF; DNA: TGTGCCAGCAGCCCGGGACAGACCATTCAACACTATGGCTACACCTTC
D: -; size: few; V: TRBV2; J: TRBJ2-3; CDR3: CASSGAGKNTQYF; DNA: TGTGCCAGCAGTGGGGCAGGGAAGAATACGCAGTATTTT
D: -; size: few; V: TRBV4-2; J: TRBJ1-5; CDR3: CASSQEAGQPQHF; DNA: TGTGCCAGCAGCCAAGAAGCGGGTCAGCCCCAGCATTTT
D: -; size: -; V: TRBV30; J: TRBJ1-2; CDR3: CAWSVTVAGYTF; DNA: TGTGCCTGGAGTGTAACAGTGGCGGGCTACACCTTC
D: TRBD2; size: -; V: TRBV7-9; J: TRBJ2-1; CDR3: CASSLAGGLAGGRYNEQFF; DNA: TGTGCCAGCAGCTTAGCCGGGGGGCTAGCGGGGGGGCGTTACAATGAGCAGTTCTTC
D: -; size: -; V: TRBV5-1; J: TRBJ2-5; CDR3: CASSGTSLETQYF; DNA: TGCGCCAGCAGCGGCACTAGTTTGGAGACCCAGTACTTC
D: TRBD2; size: once; V: TRBV11-1; J: TRBJ2-5; CDR3: CASSSGLGGETQYF; DNA: TGTGCCAGCAGCTCCGGACTGGGGGGGGAGACCCAGTACTTC
D: -; size: -; V: TRBV9; J: TRBJ1-2; CDR3: CASSARGGGDYGYTF; DNA: TGTGCCAGCAGTGCCCGTGGGGGGGGAGACTATGGCTACACCTTC
D: TRBD1; size: -; V: TRBV2; J: TRBJ1-1; CDR3: CASRVGQGLTEAFF; DNA: TGTGCCAGCAGAGTGGGACAGGGGCTGACTGAAGCTTTCTTT
D: -; size: -; V: TRBV6-6; J: TRBJ1-5; CDR3: CASSLENQPQHF; DNA: TGTGCCAGCAGTTTAGAGAATCAGCCCCAGCATTTT
D: TRBD1; size: few; V: TRBV30; J: TRBJ2-2; CDR3: CAWSRTGGRELFF; DNA: TGTGCCTGGAGTCGGACAGGGGGTAGGGAGCTGTTTTTT
D: TRBD2; size: -; V: TRBV10-1; J: TRBJ2-1; CDR3: CASSFLAGGSYNEQFF; DNA: TGCGCCAGCAGTTTTCTAGCGGGGGGCTCCTACAATGAGCAGTTCTTC
D: -; size: -; V: TRBV6-1; J: TRBJ1-4; CDR3: CASSPGRELFF; DNA: TGTGCCAGCAGTCCGGGACGGGAACTGTTTTTT
D: -; size: -; V: TRBV30; J: TRBJ2-1; CDR3: CAWSPGSNEQFF; DNA: TGTGCCTGGAGCCCAGGGAGCAATGAGCAGTTCTTC
D: -; size: -; V: TRBV2; J: TRBJ2-5; CDR3: CASMSRDYQETQYF; DNA: TGTGCCAGCATGTCTCGGGACTACCAAGAGACCCAGTACTTC
D: -; size: -; V: TRBV2; J: TRBJ1-2; CDR3: CASSALGQGNGYTF; DNA: TGTGCCAGCAGTGCCCTGGGCCAGGGGAATGGCTACACCTTC
D: -; size: -; V: TRBV7-9; J: TRBJ2-7; CDR3: CASSFPPRAYEQYF; DNA: TGTGCCAGCAGCTTCCCTCCTAGAGCCTACGAGCAGTACTTC
D: TRBD1; size: -; V: TRBV4-1; J: TRBJ1-1; CDR3: CASSQGSGDRTNTEAFF; DNA: TGCGCCAGCAGCCAAGGGTCTGGGGACAGGACGAACACTGAAGCTTTCTTT
D: TRBD2; size: once; V: TRBV9; J: TRBJ2-7; CDR3: CASSPGTSGGLRSYEQYF; DNA: TGTGCCAGCAGCCCGGGGACTAGCGGGGGGCTTCGCTCCTACGAGCAGTACTTC
D: -; size: -; V: TRBV11-2; J: TRBJ2-7; CDR3: CASSLGVAGEQYF; DNA: TGTGCCAGCAGCTTAGGAGTCGCCGGCGAGCAGTACTTC
D: TRBD1; size: -; V: TRBV30; J: TRBJ1-2; CDR3: CARDRTNYGYTF; DNA: TGTGCGCGGGACAGAACTAACTATGGCTACACCTTC
D: -; size: -; V: TRBV5-1; J: TRBJ2-5; CDR3: CASRAEGPETQYF; DNA: TGCGCCAGCCGCGCAGAGGGGCCGGAGACCCAGTACTTC
D: -; size: -; V: TRBV5-6; J: TRBJ1-5; CDR3: CASSSIGSWEPQHF; DNA: TGTGCCAGCAGCTCCATCGGGTCGTGGGAGCCCCAGCATTTT
D: -; size: -; V: TRBV30; J: TRBJ2-7; CDR3: CAWSVPPQEQYF; DNA: TGTGCCTGGAGTGTACCCCCTCAGGAGCAGTACTTC
D: -; size: -; V: TRBV5-6; J: TRBJ1-4; CDR3: CASSLVQRDEKLFF; DNA: TGTGCCAGCAGCTTGGTCCAACGAGATGAAAAACTGTTTTTT
D: -; size: -; V: TRBV4-1; J: TRBJ1-2; CDR3: CASSRGDNSGLRDLYGYTF; DNA: TGCGCCAGCAGCCGCGGGGACAACTCCGGGCTAAGGGACCTCTATGGCTACACCTTC
D: TRBD2; size: -; V: TRBV29-1; J: TRBJ2-5; CDR3: CSVEGSSGQETQYF; DNA: TGCAGCGTTGAGGGTTCTAGCGGGCAAGAGACCCAGTACTTC
D: TRBD1; size: -; V: TRBV13; J: TRBJ2-7; CDR3: CASSSRTGGNDEQYF; DNA: TGTGCCAGCAGCTCTCGGACAGGGGGCAACGACGAGCAGTACTTC
D: -; size: -; V: TRBV15; J: TRBJ2-2; CDR3: CATSGRTLFANTGELFF; DNA: TGTGCCACCAGCGGCCGGACTCTGTTCGCGAACACCGGGGAGCTGTTTTTT
D: -; size: -; V: TRBV18; J: TRBJ1-2; CDR3: CASSPQGSTAYGYTF; DNA: TGTGCCAGCTCCCCTCAGGGGAGTACGGCCTATGGCTACACCTTC
D: -; size: -; V: TRBV19; J: TRBJ1-4; CDR3: CASSHSLGDWREKLFF; DNA: TGTGCCAGTAGCCACTCTTTAGGGGATTGGCGTGAAAAACTGTTTTTT
D: -; size: -; V: TRBV6-5; J: TRBJ1-2; CDR3: CASSYDGQSIGDTF; DNA: TGTGCCAGCAGTTACGATGGACAGTCTATAGGGGACACCTTC
D: TRBD2; size: -; V: TRBV5-1; J: TRBJ2-2; CDR3: CASSFSGGASPTGELFF; DNA: TGCGCCAGCAGCTTTAGCGGGGGGGCTTCTCCCACCGGGGAGCTGTTTTTT
D: -; size: -; V: TRBV9; J: TRBJ2-1; CDR3: CASSPLGNSGSYNEQFF; DNA: TGTGCCAGCAGCCCTCTGGGGAACAGCGGATCTTACAATGAGCAGTTCTTC
D: -; size: -; V: TRBV6-5; J: TRBJ1-2; CDR3: CASSSPQLGTYGYTF; DNA: TGTGCCAGCAGTTCCCCGCAGCTCGGGACCTATGGCTACACCTTC
D: -; size: -; V: TRBV6-6; J: TRBJ2-3; CDR3: CASQGPGAADTQYF; DNA: TGTGCCAGCCAGGGACCCGGGGCTGCAGATACGCAGTATTTT